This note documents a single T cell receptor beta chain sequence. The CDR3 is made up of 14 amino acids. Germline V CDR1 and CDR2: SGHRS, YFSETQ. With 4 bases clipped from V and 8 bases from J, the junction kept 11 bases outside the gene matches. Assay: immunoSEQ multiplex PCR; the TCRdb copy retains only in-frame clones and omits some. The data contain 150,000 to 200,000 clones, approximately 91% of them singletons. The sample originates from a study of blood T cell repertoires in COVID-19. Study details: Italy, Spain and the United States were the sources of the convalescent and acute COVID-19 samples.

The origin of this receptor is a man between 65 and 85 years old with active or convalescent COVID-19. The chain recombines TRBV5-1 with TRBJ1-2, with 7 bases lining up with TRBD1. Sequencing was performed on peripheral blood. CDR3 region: CASSTDRATGGYTF. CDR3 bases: TGCGCCAGCAGCACCGACAGGGCAACGGGAGGCTACACCTTC.